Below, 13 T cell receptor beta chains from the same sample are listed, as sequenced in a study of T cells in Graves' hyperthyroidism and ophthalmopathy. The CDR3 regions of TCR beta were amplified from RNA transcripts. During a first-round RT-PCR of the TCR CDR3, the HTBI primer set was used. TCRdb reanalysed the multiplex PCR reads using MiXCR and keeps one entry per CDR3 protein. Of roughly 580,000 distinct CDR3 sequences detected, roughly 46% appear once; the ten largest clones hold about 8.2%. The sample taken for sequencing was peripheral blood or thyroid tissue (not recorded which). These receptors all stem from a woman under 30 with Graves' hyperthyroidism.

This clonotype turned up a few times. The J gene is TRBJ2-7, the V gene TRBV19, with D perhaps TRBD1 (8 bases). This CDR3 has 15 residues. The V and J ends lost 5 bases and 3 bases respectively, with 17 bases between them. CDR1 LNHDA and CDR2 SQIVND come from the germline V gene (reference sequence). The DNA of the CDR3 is TGTGCCAGTAGTTCCGGACAGGGAGGGCGCTACGAGCAGTACTTC. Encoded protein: CASSSGQGGRYEQYF.

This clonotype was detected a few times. In nucleotides, the CDR3 is TGTGCCAGCAGCGCCTCAGCGGTAAGCTCCTACGAGCAGTACTTC. This translates into CASSASAVSSYEQYF. The rearrangement joins TRBV7-9 to TRBJ2-7, with D perhaps matching TRBD2 (5 bases). CDR1 SEHNR and CDR2 FQNEAQ come from the germline V gene (reference sequence). V shed 5 bases and J shed 0 bases, with 14 bases lying between them. The CDR3 length is 15 residues.

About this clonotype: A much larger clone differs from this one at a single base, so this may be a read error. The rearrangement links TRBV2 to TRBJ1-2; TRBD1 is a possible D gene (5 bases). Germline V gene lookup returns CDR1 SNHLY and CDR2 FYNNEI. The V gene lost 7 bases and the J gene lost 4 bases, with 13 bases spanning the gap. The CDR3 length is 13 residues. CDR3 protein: CASNWGTSYGYTF. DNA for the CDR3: TGTGCCAGCAACTGGGGGACCTCCTATGGCTACACCTTC. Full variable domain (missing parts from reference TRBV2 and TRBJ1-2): EPEVTQTPSHQVTQMGQEVILRCVPISNHLYFYWYRQILGQKVEFLVSFYNNEISEKSEIFDDQFSVERPDGSNFTLKIRSTKLEDSAMYFCASNWGTSYGYTFGSGTRLTVV.

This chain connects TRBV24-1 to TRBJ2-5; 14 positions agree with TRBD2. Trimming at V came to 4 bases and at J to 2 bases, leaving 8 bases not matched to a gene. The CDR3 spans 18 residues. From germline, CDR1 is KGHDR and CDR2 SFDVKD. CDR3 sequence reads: CATSEPRTSGRRQETQYF. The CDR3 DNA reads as TGTGCCACCAGTGAACCACGGACTAGCGGGAGGAGACAAGAGACCCAGTACTTC.

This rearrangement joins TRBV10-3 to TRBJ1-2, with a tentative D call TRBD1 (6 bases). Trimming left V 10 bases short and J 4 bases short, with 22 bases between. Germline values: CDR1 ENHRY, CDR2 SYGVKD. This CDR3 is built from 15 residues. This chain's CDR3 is CASRNVDSLAYGYTF. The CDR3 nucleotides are TGTGCCAGCAGAAATGTGGACAGCTTGGCCTATGGCTACACCTTC.

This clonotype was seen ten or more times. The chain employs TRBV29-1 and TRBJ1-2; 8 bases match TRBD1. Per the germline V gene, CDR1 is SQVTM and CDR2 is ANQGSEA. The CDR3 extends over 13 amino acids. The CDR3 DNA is TGCACCGTAGATTACGGGACAGGATATGGCTACACCTTC. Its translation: CTVDYGTGYGYTF.

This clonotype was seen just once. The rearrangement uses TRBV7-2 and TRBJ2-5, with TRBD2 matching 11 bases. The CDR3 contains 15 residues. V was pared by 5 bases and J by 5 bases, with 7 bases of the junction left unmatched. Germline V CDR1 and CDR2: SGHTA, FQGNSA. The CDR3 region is CASSQLAGALETQYF. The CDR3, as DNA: TGTGCCAGCAGCCAACTAGCGGGGGCGCTGGAGACCCAGTACTTC.

CDR3 DNA: TGCGCCAGCAGCCAAGGAGGACAGGGCTATAATTCACCCCTCCACTTT. This translates into CASSQGGQGYNSPLHF. The J gene is TRBJ1-6, the V gene TRBV4-3; 8 nucleotides agree with TRBD1. Trimming cost V 1 base and J 3 bases; bases outside gene matches: 2. The V gene's germline CDR1 is LGHNA and CDR2 YSLEER. The CDR3 totals 16 residues.

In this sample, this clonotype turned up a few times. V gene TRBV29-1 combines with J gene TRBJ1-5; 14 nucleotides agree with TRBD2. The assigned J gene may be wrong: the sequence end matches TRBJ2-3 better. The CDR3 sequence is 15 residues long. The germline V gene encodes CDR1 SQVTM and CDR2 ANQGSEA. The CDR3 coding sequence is TGCAGCGTTGACGGGACTAGCGGGGGCCCAGGTACGCAGTATTTT. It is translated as CSVDGTSGGPGTQYF.

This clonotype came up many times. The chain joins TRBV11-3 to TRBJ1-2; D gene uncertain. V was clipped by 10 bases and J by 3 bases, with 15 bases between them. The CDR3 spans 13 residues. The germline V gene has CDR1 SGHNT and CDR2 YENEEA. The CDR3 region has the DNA TGTGCCAACAGTCCCGGGTCCGACTATGGCTACACCTTC. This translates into CANSPGSDYGYTF. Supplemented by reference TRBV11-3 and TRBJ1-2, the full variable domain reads EAGVVQSPRYKIIEKKQPVAFWCNPISGHNTLYWYLQNLGQGPELLIRYENEEAVDDSQLPKDRFSAERLKGVDSTLKIQPAELGDSAVYLCANSPGSDYGYTFGSGTRLTVV.

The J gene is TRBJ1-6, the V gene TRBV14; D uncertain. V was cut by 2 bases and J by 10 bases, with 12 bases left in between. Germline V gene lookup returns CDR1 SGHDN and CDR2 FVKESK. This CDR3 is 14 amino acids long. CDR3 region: CASSQPDGGSPLHF. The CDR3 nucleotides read TGTGCCAGCAGCCAACCGGACGGAGGATCACCCCTCCACTTT.

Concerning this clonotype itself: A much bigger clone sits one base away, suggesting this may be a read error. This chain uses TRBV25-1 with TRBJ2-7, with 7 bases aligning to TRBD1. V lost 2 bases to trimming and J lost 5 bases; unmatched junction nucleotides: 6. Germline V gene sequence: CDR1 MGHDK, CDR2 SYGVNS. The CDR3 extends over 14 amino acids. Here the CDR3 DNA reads TGTGCCAGCAGTGAACCGGGGACAGAACACGAGCAGTACTTC. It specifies CASSEPGTEHEQYF.

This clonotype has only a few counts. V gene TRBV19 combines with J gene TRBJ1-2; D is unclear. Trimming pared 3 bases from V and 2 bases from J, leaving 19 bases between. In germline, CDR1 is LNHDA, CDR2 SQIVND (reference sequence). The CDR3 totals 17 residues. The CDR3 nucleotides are TGTGCCAGTAGTATGCGGTTTCTAGGCAGCGAGAACTATGGCTACACCTTC. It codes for CASSMRFLGSENYGYTF.